This note documents a single TCR beta chain sequence. Its antigen is still unknown. This entry comes from a study of shared clonotypes between healthy human individuals. Study observations and caveats: The naive CD4 repertoires of several donors were compared, and around 4.9% of clonotypes were shared. Naive subsets tended to show greater estimated richness than memory subsets. The low donor count limited represented genetic and exposure-history diversity.

Adult Caucasians living in Nashville, Tennessee made up all of the donors. V shed 5 bases, J shed 10 bases, and the junction held 16 bases outside the gene matches. Germline CDR1 MNHEY, CDR2 SMNVEV (reference sequence). The CDR3 has 16 residues. Some clones are missing from TCRdb's copy, which holds only in-frame ones; the method was immunoSEQ multiplex PCR. The table has 2 million to 2.5 million clones, roughly 93% seen once. The source is a man aged 18 to 29 in good health. Some clones in this sample may be carry-over from other donors' samples. The V gene is TRBV27, the J gene TRBJ1-1, with 10 positions matching TRBD1. The sample comprised naive CD4+ T cells from PBMCs. Regarding subset: CD45RA+ positively selected. The DNA for the CDR3 is TGTGCCAGCAGTCCGAATCGTGGACAGGGGGGCTGGGGAGCTTTCTTT. Encoded protein: CASSPNRGQGGWGAFF.